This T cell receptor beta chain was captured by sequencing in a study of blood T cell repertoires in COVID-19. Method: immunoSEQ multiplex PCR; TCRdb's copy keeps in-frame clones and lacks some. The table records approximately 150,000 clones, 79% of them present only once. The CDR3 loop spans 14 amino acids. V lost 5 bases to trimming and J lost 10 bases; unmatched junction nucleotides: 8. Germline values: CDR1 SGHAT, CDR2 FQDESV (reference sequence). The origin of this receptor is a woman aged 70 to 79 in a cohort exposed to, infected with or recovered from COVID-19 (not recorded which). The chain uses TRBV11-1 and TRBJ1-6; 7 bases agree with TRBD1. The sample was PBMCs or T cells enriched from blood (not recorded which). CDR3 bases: TGTGCCAGCAGCCAACGACAGGGACGATCACCCCTCCACTTT. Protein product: CASSQRQGRSPLHF.